This paragraph reports one TCR beta chain. The antigen remains unidentified. Some clones are missing from TCRdb's copy, which holds only in-frame ones; the method was immunoSEQ multiplex PCR. The table has 150,000 to 200,000 clones, about 91% seen once; the top ten hold around 0.5%. This entry belongs to a study of T cell responses to AZD1222 COVID-19 vaccine. Points from the study as a whole: Reports say nearly half of spike-specific TCRs go after unmutated variant regions. Spike-specific TCR breadth and depth both grew after two AZD1222 doses.

CDR3 length equals 13 residues. Germline loops: CDR1 SGHDT, CDR2 YYEEEE. The V gene lost 4 bases and the J gene lost 2 bases, with 10 bases spanning the gap. The specimen comprised peripheral blood, sampled on day 0 of AZD1222 vaccination. The source of this sequence is an adult in good health. The rearrangement links TRBV5-6 to TRBJ2-7; D ambiguous. The CDR3 is CASSRGETYEQYF. CDR3 nucleotide sequence: TGTGCCAGCAGCCGAGGAGAAACCTACGAGCAGTACTTC.